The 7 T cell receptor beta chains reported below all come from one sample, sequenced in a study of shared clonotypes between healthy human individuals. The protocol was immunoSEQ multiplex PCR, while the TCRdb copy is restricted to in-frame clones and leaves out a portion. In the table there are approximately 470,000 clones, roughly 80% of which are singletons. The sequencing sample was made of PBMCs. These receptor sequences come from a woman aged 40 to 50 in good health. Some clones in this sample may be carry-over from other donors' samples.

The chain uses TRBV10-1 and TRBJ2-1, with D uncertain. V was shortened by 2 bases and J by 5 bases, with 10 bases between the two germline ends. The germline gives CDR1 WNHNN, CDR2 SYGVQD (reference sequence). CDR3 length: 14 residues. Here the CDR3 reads CASSEVGLDNEQFF. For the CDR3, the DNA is TGCGCCAGCAGTGAGGTGGGCCTGGACAATGAGCAGTTCTTC.

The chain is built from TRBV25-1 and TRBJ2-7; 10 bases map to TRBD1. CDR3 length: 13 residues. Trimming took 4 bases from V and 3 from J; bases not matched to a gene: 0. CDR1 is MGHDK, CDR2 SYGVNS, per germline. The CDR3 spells CASSGTGGYEQYF. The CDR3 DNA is TGTGCCAGCAGTGGGACAGGGGGCTACGAGCAGTACTTC.

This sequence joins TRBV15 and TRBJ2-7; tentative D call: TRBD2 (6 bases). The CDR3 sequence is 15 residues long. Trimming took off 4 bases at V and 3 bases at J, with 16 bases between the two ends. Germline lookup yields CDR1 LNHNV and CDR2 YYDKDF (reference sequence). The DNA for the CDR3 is TGTGCCACCAGCACGGGACCACTAGCAGACTACGAGCAGTACTTC. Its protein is CATSTGPLADYEQYF.

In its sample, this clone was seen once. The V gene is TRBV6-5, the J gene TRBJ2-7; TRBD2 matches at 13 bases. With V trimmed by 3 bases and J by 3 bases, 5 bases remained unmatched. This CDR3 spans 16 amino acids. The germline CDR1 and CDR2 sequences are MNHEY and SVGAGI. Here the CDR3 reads CASSYTSGRGGYEQYF. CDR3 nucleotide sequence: TGTGCCAGCAGTTATACTAGCGGGAGGGGGGGCTACGAGCAGTACTTC.

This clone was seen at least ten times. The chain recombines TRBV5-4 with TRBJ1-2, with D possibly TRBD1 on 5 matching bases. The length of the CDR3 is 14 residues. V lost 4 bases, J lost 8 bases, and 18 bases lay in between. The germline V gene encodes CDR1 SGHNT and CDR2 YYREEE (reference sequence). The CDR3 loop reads CASSLDTSSSGYTF. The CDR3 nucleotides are TGTGCCAGCAGCCTGGACACCTCGTCTAGCGGCTACACCTTC.

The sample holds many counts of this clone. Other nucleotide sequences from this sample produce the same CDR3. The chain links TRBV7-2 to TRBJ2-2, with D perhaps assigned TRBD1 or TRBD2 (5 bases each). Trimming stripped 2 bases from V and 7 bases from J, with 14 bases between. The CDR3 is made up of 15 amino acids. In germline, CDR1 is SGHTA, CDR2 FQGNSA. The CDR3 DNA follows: TGTGCCAGCAGCTTATATTGGGGGAGCGACGGGGAGCTGTTTTTT. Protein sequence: CASSLYWGSDGELFF.

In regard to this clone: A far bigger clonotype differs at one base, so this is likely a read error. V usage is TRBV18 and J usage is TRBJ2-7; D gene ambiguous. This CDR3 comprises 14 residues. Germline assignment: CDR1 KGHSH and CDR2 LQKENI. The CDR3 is CASSPQRTAYEHYF. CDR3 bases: TGTGCCAGCTCACCACAAAGGACGGCCTACGAGCATTACTTC. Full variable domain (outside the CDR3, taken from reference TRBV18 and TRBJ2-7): NAGVMQNPRHLVRRRGQEARLRCSPMKGHSHVYWYRQLPEEGLKFMVYLQKENIIDESGMPKERFSAEFPKEGPSILRIQQVVRGDSAAYFCASSPQRTAYEHYFGPGTRLTVT.